These 24 T cell receptor beta chains were all obtained from the same sample, sequenced in a study of neurological immune-mediated disorders. In TCRdb, the 5' RACE reads were re-called with MiXCR into one record per CDR3 protein. The data show some 60,000 distinct CDR3 sequences, around 3.5% seen once. Sample: PBMCs. The receptor source for this set is a woman aged 25 to 39 with multiple sclerosis.

The table lists this clonotype with many counts. The CDR3 protein is CSARRAGDTSGANVLTF. The CDR3 DNA follows: TGCAGTGCACGACGGGCCGGGGACACCTCTGGGGCCAACGTCCTGACTTTC. The rearrangement uses TRBV20-1 and TRBJ2-6; possible D gene TRBD1, 6 bases. This CDR3 spans 17 amino acids. Per the germline V gene, CDR1 is DFQATT and CDR2 is SNEGSKA (reference sequence). The V gene lost 6 bases and the J gene lost 0 bases, with 18 bases spanning the gap.

To note about this clonotype: One junction end disagrees with the germline gene, perhaps due to a read error. The chain employs TRBV7-9 and TRBJ1-6; D unclear. Per germline, CDR1 SEHNR and CDR2 FQNEAQ (reference sequence). The length of the CDR3 is 17 residues. CDR3 loop: CASSFGLSGSYNSPLNF. For the CDR3, the DNA is TGTGCCAGCAGCTTCGGCCTCTCGGGTTCATATAATTCACCCCTCAACTTT.

This clonotype was observed many times. The chain is built from TRBV5-1 and TRBJ1-5; unclear D gene. Looked up from germline, CDR1 is SGHRS and CDR2 is YFSETQ. Deletions cut 0 bases from V and 2 bases from J, with 9 bases between. CDR3 size: 15 residues. The CDR3 spells CASSLVPWGNQPQHF. For the CDR3, the DNA is TGCGCCAGCAGCTTGGTTCCATGGGGCAATCAGCCCCAGCATTTT.

The table lists this clonotype with many counts. This chain uses TRBV27 with TRBJ1-2, with D perhaps TRBD1 (5 bases). Germline lookup yields CDR1 MNHEY and CDR2 SMNVEV (reference sequence). This CDR3 has 14 residues. V dropped 5 bases and J dropped 8 bases, with 18 bases sitting between them. CDR3 protein: CASSPRPTGWGYTF. The CDR3, as DNA: TGTGCCAGCAGTCCCCGACCTACAGGATGGGGCTACACCTTC.

This clonotype was detected many times. CDR3 sequence: CSAKGPYEQYF. The CDR3, as DNA: TGCAGTGCGAAGGGTCCATACGAGCAGTACTTC. The chain carries TRBV20-1 and TRBJ2-7; D uncertain. Germline values: CDR1 DFQATT, CDR2 SNEGSKA (reference sequence). V was shortened by 6 bases and J by 4 bases, with 10 bases between the two germline ends. The CDR3 runs to 11 residues.

This clonotype was seen at least ten times. The rearrangement joins TRBV5-1 to TRBJ2-5; perhaps D is TRBD1 or TRBD2 (5 bases each). CDR3 length: 15 residues. Germline assignment: CDR1 SGHRS and CDR2 YFSETQ. Trimming took off 4 bases at V and 5 bases at J, with 18 bases between the two ends. The CDR3 sequence is CASSPGGRGWETQYF. In DNA form, the CDR3 reads TGCGCCAGCAGCCCTGGAGGTAGGGGCTGGGAGACCCAGTACTTC.

This clonotype was recorded many times. This chain links TRBV5-1 with TRBJ1-1, with D perhaps TRBD1 (5 bases). There are 15 residues in the CDR3. Germline V gene data show CDR1 as SGHRS and CDR2 as YFSETQ. Between the trimmed V and J ends, which lost 1 base and 0 bases, there was a span of 10 bases. CDR3 in amino acids: CASSLMGGVNTEAFF. The CDR3 DNA reads as TGCGCCAGCAGCTTGATGGGGGGGGTGAACACTGAAGCTTTCTTT.

This clonotype was recorded at least ten times. This chain uses TRBV6-5 with TRBJ2-3; 8 bases match TRBD2. This CDR3 spans 16 amino acids. Germline values: CDR1 MNHEY, CDR2 SVGAGI. V was pared by 3 bases and J by 1 base, with 6 bases of the junction left unmatched. The CDR3, as DNA: TGTGCCAGCAGTTATAGGCAAGCGGGGGGCACAGATACGCAGTATTTT. Translation gives CASSYRQAGGTDTQYF.

In its sample, this clonotype was seen many times. The V call is TRBV12-3 or TRBV12-4, the J call TRBJ2-2, with D unclear. This CDR3 has 12 residues. The ends were cut back, 7 bases at V and 9 bases at J, with 12 bases in the middle. Here the CDR3 reads CASKPPGWELFF. CDR3 sequence (DNA): TGTGCCAGCAAACCCCCGGGTTGGGAGCTGTTTTTT.

This clonotype was seen many times. The chain carries TRBV5-1 and TRBJ1-1; D not resolved. Germline lookup yields CDR1 SGHRS and CDR2 YFSETQ. The CDR3 covers 11 residues. The germline V and J ends were trimmed by 6 bases and 6 bases, with 9 bases remaining between them. The CDR3 nucleotides are TGCGCCAGCAAGGAGGGTCCTGAAGCTTTCTTT. Translation gives CASKEGPEAFF.

This clonotype was detected ten times or more. The rearrangement uses TRBV20-1 and TRBJ2-1, with 9 bases that match TRBD1. Unmatched junction bases numbered 7, after V lost 3 bases and J lost 7 bases. CDR3 length: 14 amino acids. CDR1 and CDR2 (germline): DFQATT, SNEGSKA (reference sequence). The CDR3 protein is CSARGQGVANEQFF. CDR3 coding DNA: TGCAGTGCTAGGGGACAGGGAGTTGCGAATGAGCAGTTCTTC.

In its sample, this clonotype was seen many times. DNA for the CDR3: TGTGCCAGCAGTGATAGCAATCAGCCCCAGCATTTT. This translates into CASSDSNQPQHF. The chain carries TRBV2 and TRBJ1-5; no reliable D call. Germline V lookup: CDR1 SNHLY, CDR2 FYNNEI. V was cut by 3 bases and J by 0 bases, with 0 bases left in between. CDR3 size: 12 residues.

This clonotype was observed at least ten times. The chain employs TRBV20-1 and TRBJ2-7; unclear D gene. V lost 5 bases, J lost 3 bases, and 14 bases lay in between. Germline lookup yields CDR1 DFQATT and CDR2 SNEGSKA (reference sequence). The CDR3 runs 13 residues. The DNA for the CDR3 is TGCAGTGCTCGCCCATTGGCTAACTACGAGCAGTACTTC. Translating gives CSARPLANYEQYF.

This clonotype has ten or more counts. J is TRBJ2-5 and V is TRBV27; no firm D call. The length of the CDR3 is 11 residues. Trimming took 5 bases from V and 0 from J, leaving 1 base between them. The germline V gene encodes CDR1 MNHEY and CDR2 SMNVEV (reference sequence). CDR3 protein: CASSHQETQYF. CDR3 sequence (DNA): TGTGCCAGCAGTCACCAAGAGACCCAGTACTTC.

This clonotype appeared a few times. A single base separates this from a much larger clone, so it may be a read error. The V call is TRBV20-1, the J call TRBJ2-7; D gene uncertain. V was pared by 3 bases and J by 7 bases, with 10 bases between. Germline CDR1 reads DFQATT; CDR2 reads SNEGSKA (reference sequence). The length of the CDR3 is 11 residues. The CDR3 DNA sequence: TGCAGTGCTAGTCTAGGGTGGGAGCAGTACTTC. Translated: CSASLGWEQYF.

This chain connects TRBV7-9 to TRBJ1-2; 8 bases map to TRBD1. The germline V gene has CDR1 SEHNR and CDR2 FQNEAQ (reference sequence). V shed 5 bases, J shed 5 bases, and the junction held 7 bases outside the gene matches. The CDR3 is 14 residues long. CDR3 loop: CASSLTTGEYGYTF. CDR3 bases: TGTGCCAGCAGCCTCACGACAGGGGAGTATGGCTACACCTTC.

This clonotype was seen many times. The chain employs TRBV12-3 or TRBV12-4 and TRBJ2-5; D is uncertain. V lost 3 bases and J lost 5, with 4 bases in between. This CDR3 has 11 residues. Here the CDR3 DNA reads TGTGCCAGCAGTTTTCCGGAGACCCAGTACTTC. Encoded protein: CASSFPETQYF.

Comment on this clonotype: This sequence may be a read error, since a much larger clone differs from it by one base. Since no conserved phenylalanine or tryptophan closes the CDR3, a read error is the likely cause. This rearrangement joins TRBV5-1 to TRBJ2-7; TRBD1 is a possible D gene (5 bases). Trimming removed 0 bases from V and 1 base from J, with 5 bases in between. The germline V gene has CDR1 SGHRS and CDR2 YFSETQ. This CDR3 contains 13 residues. The CDR3 sequence: CASSLEGSYEQYY. The CDR3 DNA is TGCGCCAGCAGCTTGGAGGGGTCCTACGAGCAGTACTAC.

This clonotype was seen ten or more times. Written as DNA, the CDR3 is TGCAGTGCTAGTAAGGGGACCTACGAGCAGTACTTC. As protein: CSASKGTYEQYF. The chain links TRBV20-1 to TRBJ2-7; TRBD1 is a possible D gene (5 bases). Per the germline V gene, CDR1 is DFQATT and CDR2 is SNEGSKA (reference sequence). V lost 3 bases to trimming and J lost 2 bases, with 8 bases between them. This CDR3 contains 12 residues.

This clonotype was observed at least ten times. The gene calls are TRBV29-1 and TRBJ1-2; TRBD1 might be the D (6 bases). Trimming removed 4 bases at V and 6 bases at J, with 18 bases between. Germline lookup yields CDR1 SQVTM and CDR2 ANQGSEA. This CDR3 spans 14 amino acids. The DNA of the CDR3 is TGCAGCGTTGGGGCCTGGGGGGGCCGGAATGGCTACACCTTC. It encodes CSVGAWGGRNGYTF.

This clonotype was observed at least ten times. The rearrangement links TRBV12-3 or TRBV12-4 to TRBJ1-4; D is unresolved. The CDR3 is made up of 13 amino acids. The germline V and J ends were trimmed by 1 base and 12 bases, with 12 bases remaining between them. The CDR3 nucleotides are TGTGCCAGCAGTTTAGTCAATAATGATCAACTGTTTTTT. This translates into CASSLVNNDQLFF.

This clonotype was recorded many times. The V and J genes are TRBV2 and TRBJ1-1; D remains ambiguous. The germline gives CDR1 SNHLY, CDR2 FYNNEI. V was shortened by 6 bases and J by 2 bases, with 7 bases between the two germline ends. The length of the CDR3 is 12 residues. CDR3 DNA sequence: TGTGCCAGCAGAACATTTAACACTGAAGCTTTCTTT. It yields the protein CASRTFNTEAFF.

On this clonotype itself: An end of the junction differs from the germline gene, which may be a read error. This rearrangement joins TRBV16 to TRBJ1-5; no firm D call. Germline-derived CDR1 and CDR2 are KGHSY and FQNENV. This CDR3 has 16 amino acids. This CDR3 is CASNSRPTALNQPQNF. CDR3 DNA: TGTGCCAGCAATTCAAGGCCGACGGCTCTCAATCAGCCCCAGAATTTT.

This clonotype was recorded at least ten times. CDR3 amino acids: CAISDRIGTSGSNEQFF. The CDR3 DNA is TGTGCCATCAGTGATAGGATAGGGACTAGCGGGAGTAATGAGCAGTTCTTC. The chain joins TRBV10-3 to TRBJ2-1, with 14 bases fitting TRBD2. Germline CDR1 and CDR2: ENHRY and SYGVKD. V lost 3 bases, J lost 7 bases, and 8 bases stayed unmatched. The CDR3 totals 17 residues.